Detailed here is one TCR beta chain. Its target antigen remains unknown. Base quality data are lacking; no much larger clone is found one base away. The data were obtained in a study of blood T cell repertoires in COVID-19 (dated by TCRdb to between 2020 and 2021). With regard to the full study: The collaborator samples originated in the United States, Italy and Spain and spanned the acute and convalescent phases of COVID-19. The prospective study material was composed of cDNA or gDNA derived from T cells, B-cell-depleted T cells, or PBMCs. The repertoires were made available in a free public database intended to serve as a resource for research on the immune response to SARS-CoV-2. The samples were drawn from two sources: the first 160 participants of the ongoing ImmuneRACE study, and fewer than 1,500 subjects contributed by 6 global collaborators. HLA class I and class II types, where available, came from metadata supplied by the sample provider rather than from assay-based typing. Subjects who had been exposed to COVID-19, were actively infected with it, or had recovered from it provided the deeply sampled blood TCRbeta repertoires that made up the dataset. The sample metadata nearly always contained a de-identified subject ID, COVID-19 status, age in years and sex.

Whole blood was collected in K2EDTA tubes by collaborating institutions according to the institutions' own protocols. For TCRbeta analysis, collaborator samples were shipped as frozen whole blood, as isolated PBMCs, or as DNA extracted from either sample type. Its CDR3 holds 13 amino acids, cysteine through phenylalanine. Only CDR3 DNA is held: 39 bases, read in frame from base 1. The germline ends are 8 bases apart after V is trimmed by 4 bases and J by 1 base. CDR1 and CDR2 are read off the germline V gene (reference sequence) as SGHNT and YYREEE. Overall study outcomes, separate from this receptor: The quantity of clinical and demographic metadata differed by source and by participant and was supplied without curation.

The immunoSEQ Assay, a bias-controlled multiplex PCR, was used to amplify TCRbeta CDR3 regions from genomic DNA. The study's processing was this. Within the assay, amplification of reference gene primers was used to estimate how many nucleated cells each sample contained. To quantify the absolute abundance of each unique TCRbeta CDR3 rearrangement, sequence reads were collapsed and filtered. For each sample, productive Simpson clonality was calculated by taking the square root of Simpson's diversity index across productive rearrangements. This immuneACCESS table, as held by TCRdb, lists in-frame sequences with V and J called but not all clones. Of the missing ones, under half trace to an unresolved V gene in checked studies; the others have no known cause. V and J calls plus clone size are reproduced from that table; the DNA served to infer D and trimming. This sample comprises 150,000 to 200,000 clones, about 86% of them detected only once. Of the sample, roughly 8.6% falls within the top ten clones.

The sequencing sample was made of peripheral blood. This TCR came from a man in his fifties or sixties with acute or convalescent COVID-19. The chain is assembled from TRBV5-4 and TRBJ1-1; no confident D gene assignment can be made. The CDR3 amino acid sequence is: CASSTTSNTEAFF. The nucleotides are TGTGCCAGCAGCACGACATCGAACACTGAAGCTTTCTTT.